This T cell receptor beta chain emerged from a study of T cells in Graves' hyperthyroidism and ophthalmopathy. In its sample, this clonotype was seen many times. Using RNA transcripts as the source, TCR beta CDR3 regions were amplified. A set of HTBI primers served as the primers for a first-round RT-PCR of the TCR CDR3. TCRdb recomputed calls from the multiplex PCR reads with MiXCR, one row per CDR3 protein. This table has under 300,000 distinct CDR3 sequences, about 13% appearing once. Sequences were obtained from blood. The TCR comes from a woman aged 40 to 49 with Graves' hyperthyroidism.

The CDR3 reads CAWSVRDSYGYTF. The CDR3, as DNA: TGTGCCTGGAGTGTAAGGGACAGTTATGGCTACACCTTC. V usage is TRBV30 and J usage is TRBJ1-2; 7 bases are a match to TRBD1. V was pared by 0 bases and J by 5 bases, with 3 bases of the junction left unmatched. This CDR3 region has 13 residues. Germline values: CDR1 GTSNPN, CDR2 SVGIG (reference sequence).